The present T cell receptor beta chain was sequenced within a study of post-analysis software for immune sequencing data. A word on this clonotype: Its target is not known. One base away lies a much larger clone, so this may be a sequencing read error.

Sequencing libraries made from TCR beta cDNA carried unique molecular identifiers. TCRdb re-called the PCR reads with MiXCR, one entry per CDR3 protein. The table has 170,000 or so distinct CDR3 sequences, about 32% seen once. Findings and limits, study-wide: Strong co-clustering by F measure was evident for samples that had been prepared in the same batch. Controls' normalized Chao1 diversity significantly exceeded that of multiple sclerosis patients. Higher frequency in patients than in controls was seen for roughly five TRBV segments, with TRBV5-6, TRBV5-1 and TRBV20-1 among them.

Germline V lookup: CDR1 MNHEY, CDR2 SVGAGI. The CDR3 totals 15 residues. V lost 7 bases, J lost 10 bases, and 23 bases lay in between. The clonotype was recovered from a girl aged 10-17 years with multiple sclerosis. Sequenced sample: blood. The chain carries TRBV6-5 and TRBJ2-1, with D perhaps matching TRBD1 (6 bases). The DNA of the CDR3 is TGTGCCAGCACTCTATCGACAGGTTCTACCTACGAGCAGTTCTTC. Amino acid sequence: CASTLSTGSTYEQFF.